This T cell receptor beta chain emerged from a study of vaccination and CD4 T cells after COVID-19. Scientists ran DNA taken from cultured CD4+ T cells through the Oncomine TCR Beta short-read assay for sequencing. From the PCR reads, TCRdb called clonotypes with MiXCR, one entry per CDR3 protein. The table lists under 9,000 distinct CDR3 sequences, around 70% of them singletons. As for this clonotype: Its antigen is not known.

The V gene lost 5 bases and the J gene lost 1 base, with 14 bases spanning the gap. Germline CDR1 and CDR2: DFQATT and SNEGSKA (reference sequence). The CDR3 contains 14 residues. The sample's treatment: roughly ten-day PBMC culture with coronavirus spike peptide pools or control peptides (ViraFEST assay). The V gene is TRBV20-1, the J gene TRBJ2-5; D not certain. Specimen: CD4+ T cells from blood, cultured in vitro. This TCR came from a human donor who had recovered from COVID-19. CDR3 DNA sequence: TGCAGTGCTCGGCCCTGGTTGGGCCAAGAGACCCAGTACTTC. Its translation: CSARPWLGQETQYF.